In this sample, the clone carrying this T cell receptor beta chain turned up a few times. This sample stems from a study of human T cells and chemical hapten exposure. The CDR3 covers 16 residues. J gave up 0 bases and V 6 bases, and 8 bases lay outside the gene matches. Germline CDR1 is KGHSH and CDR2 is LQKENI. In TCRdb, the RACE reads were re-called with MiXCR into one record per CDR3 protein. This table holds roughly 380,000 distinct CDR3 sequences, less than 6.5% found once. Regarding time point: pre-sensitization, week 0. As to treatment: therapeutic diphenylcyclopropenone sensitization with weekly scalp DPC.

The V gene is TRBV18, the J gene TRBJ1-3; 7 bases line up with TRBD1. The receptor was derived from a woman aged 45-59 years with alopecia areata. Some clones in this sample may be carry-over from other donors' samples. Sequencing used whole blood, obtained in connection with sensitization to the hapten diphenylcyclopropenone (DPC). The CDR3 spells CASSHSGQTSGNTIYF. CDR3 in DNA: TGTGCCAGCTCGCACTCGGGACAGACCTCTGGAAACACCATATATTTT.